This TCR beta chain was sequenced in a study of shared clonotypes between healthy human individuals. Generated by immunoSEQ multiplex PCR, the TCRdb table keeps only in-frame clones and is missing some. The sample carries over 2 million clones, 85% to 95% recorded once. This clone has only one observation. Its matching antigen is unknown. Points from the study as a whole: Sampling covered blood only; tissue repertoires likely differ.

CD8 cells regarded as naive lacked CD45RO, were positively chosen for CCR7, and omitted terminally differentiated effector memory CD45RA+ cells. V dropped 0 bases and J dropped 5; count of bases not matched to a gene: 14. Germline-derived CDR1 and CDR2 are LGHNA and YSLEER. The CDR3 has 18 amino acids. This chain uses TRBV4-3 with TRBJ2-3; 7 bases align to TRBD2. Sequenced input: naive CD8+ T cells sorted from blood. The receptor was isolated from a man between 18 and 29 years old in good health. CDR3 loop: CASSQDWGRSGIEDTQYF. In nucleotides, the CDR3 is TGCGCCAGCAGCCAAGATTGGGGGAGGAGCGGGATCGAAGATACGCAGTATTTT.